The T cell receptor beta chain under discussion was sequenced for a study of blood T cells in healthy people across ages (dated by TCRdb to 2015 to 2017). Turning to the overall study: Template switching captured roughly one uniquely barcoded TCR beta cDNA molecule per two T cells in model experiments. Age-related changes in TCR beta repertoire diversity were measured in the study by deep sequencing normalized with unique cDNA molecular identifiers. Donors were grouped into four age groups: young (average approximately 16 years), middle-aged (over 35), aged (around 60) and long-lived (about 82). Donors of different ages were randomly distributed across sequencing lanes to avoid experimental bias. For two donors (one aged 18 to 29 and one aged 80 or older), the study analyzed two additional independent replicas of 1 million unique cDNA reads from the same blood draw.

The approximately 39 donors, aged about 6 to 95 years, were systemically healthy Caucasian individuals from Russia. Around 10 milliliters of peripheral blood were drawn from each donor into EDTA-treated Vacutainer tubes. Ficoll-Paque density-gradient centrifugation was used to isolate PBMCs, with at least 6.5 million per sample. Total RNA, at least 6 micrograms per sample, was extracted from PBMCs with Trizol reagent. The percentages of naive CD45RAhigh/CD27high T cells were determined by flow cytometry on a PBMC aliquot from every donor. General conclusions and limits of the study: Because donor CMV infection status was unknown, age-related changes in expanded clonotypes were potentially confounded. Estimates of total diversity based on one million sequenced T cells were considered lower bounds and underestimates. The long-lived group showed more naive CD4+ T cells, fewer expanded clones and increased TCR diversity than the aged group, suggesting age selection. Observed TCR beta diversity per million T cells fell roughly linearly with age, and a significant reduction was already apparent by age around 44. Since profiling was done on bulk unsorted PBMCs, naive and antigen-experienced compartments could not be conclusively compared. There was a strong correlation between observed TCR beta diversity and the percentage of naive T cells measured by flow cytometry.

The receptor library was made with 5' RACE. TCRdb names Illumina HiSeq 2500 as the instrument used. A second roughly 6 to 11 cycle PCR used a sample-barcoded 5' primer and a J-beta primer mix. A template-switch 5' adaptor carrying 12 random nucleotides introduced a unique molecular identifier onto each TCR beta cDNA molecule. Each sample yielded at least 3 million CDR3-containing paired-end reads. The Mint cDNA synthesis kit, primed by a TRBC-specific oligonucleotide, was used to synthesize first-strand cDNA from all RNA. All cDNA was treated with uracil-DNA glycosylase and then went through a first 18-cycle PCR with the universal primers M1SS and BC2_uni_R. In the original analysis: For normalization, 1 million high-quality reads were randomly selected from each sample, with every read carrying a distinct molecular identifier. Reads sharing molecular identifiers were discarded rather than binned into consensus sequences. CDR3 identification, clonotype clustering and error correction used MiTCR with a Q25 quality threshold and the strictest error-elimination algorithm. A nonparametric unseen species model using Euler transformation provided a lower-bound estimate of total TCR beta diversity. The raw public data were reprocessed by TCRdb itself: fastp quality trimming at Q25, MiXCR clonotype calling, in-frame beta chains only. Rows are unified per CDR3 protein, each entry keeping the most common DNA and genes. TCRdb's processing, not the authors', yielded these V and J calls. For this sample there are 1.5 million to 2 million distinct CDR3 sequences; about 50% appear just once. Together, the top ten hold less than 2.5% of the sample.

This clonotype was seen a few times. Its antigen target is currently unknown. Per-base qualities were not stored, and no clone one base away is much larger. Material: blood. The TCR was taken from a woman in her thirties or forties in good health.

The CDR3 protein: CSVTESGANVLTF. The sequenced DNA: TGCAGCGTCACAGAATCTGGGGCCAACGTCCTGACTTTC. This chain is built from TRBV29-1 and TRBJ2-6; a confident D gene designation cannot be given. From cysteine to phenylalanine, the CDR3 is 13 amino acids long. Only the CDR3 region is kept as DNA, spanning 39 bases read in frame from base 1. V and J lose 6 bases and 1 base, and a span of 7 bases separates them. Based on the germline V gene, the CDR1 and CDR2 sequences are SQVTM and ANQGSEA.